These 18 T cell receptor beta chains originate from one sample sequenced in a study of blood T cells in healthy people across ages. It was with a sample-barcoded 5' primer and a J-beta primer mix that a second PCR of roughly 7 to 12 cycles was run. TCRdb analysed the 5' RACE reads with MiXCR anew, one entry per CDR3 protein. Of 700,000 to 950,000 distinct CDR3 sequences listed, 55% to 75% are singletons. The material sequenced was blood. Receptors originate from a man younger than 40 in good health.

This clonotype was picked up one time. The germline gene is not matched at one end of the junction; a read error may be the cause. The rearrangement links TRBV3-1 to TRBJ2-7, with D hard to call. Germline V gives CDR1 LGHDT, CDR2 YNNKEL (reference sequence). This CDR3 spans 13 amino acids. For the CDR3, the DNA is TGTGCCAGCAGCGGACGGAGCTCCGACGAGCAGTACTTC. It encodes CASSGRSSDEQYF.

This chain's CDR3 is CASSTGTDGYGYTF. In DNA, the CDR3 is TGCGCCAGCAGCACCGGGACCGACGGCTATGGCTACACCTTC. The chain links TRBV5-1 to TRBJ1-2; TRBD1 is a possible D gene (5 bases). Trimming removed 4 bases from V and 4 bases from J, with 14 bases in between. This CDR3 has 14 amino acids. Germline values: CDR1 SGHRS, CDR2 YFSETQ.

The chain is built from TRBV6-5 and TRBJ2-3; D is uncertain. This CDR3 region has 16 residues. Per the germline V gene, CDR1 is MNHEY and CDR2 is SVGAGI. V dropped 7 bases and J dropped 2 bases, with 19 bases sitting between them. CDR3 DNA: TGTGCCAGCATTAAAGTGGGTGGCGGATTCACAGATACGCAGTATTTT. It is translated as CASIKVGGGFTDTQYF.

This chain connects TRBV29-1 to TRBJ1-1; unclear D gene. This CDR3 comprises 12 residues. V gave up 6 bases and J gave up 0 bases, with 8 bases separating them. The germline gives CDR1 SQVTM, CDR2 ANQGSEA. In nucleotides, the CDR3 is TGCAGCGTCCGGGATCTGAACACTGAAGCTTTCTTT. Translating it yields CSVRDLNTEAFF. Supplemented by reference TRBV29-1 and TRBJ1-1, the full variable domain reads SAVISQKPSRDICQRGTSLTIQCQVDSQVTMMFWYRQQPGQSLTLIATANQGSEATYESGFVIDKFPISRPNLTFSTLTVSNMSPEDSSIYLCSVRDLNTEAFFGQGTRLTVV.

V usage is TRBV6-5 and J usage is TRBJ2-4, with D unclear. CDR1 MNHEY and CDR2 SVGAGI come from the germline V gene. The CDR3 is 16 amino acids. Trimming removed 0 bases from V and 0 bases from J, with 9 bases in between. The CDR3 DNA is TGTGCCAGCAGTTACTCTCCGAGCCTAGCCAAAAACATTCAGTACTTC. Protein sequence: CASSYSPSLAKNIQYF.

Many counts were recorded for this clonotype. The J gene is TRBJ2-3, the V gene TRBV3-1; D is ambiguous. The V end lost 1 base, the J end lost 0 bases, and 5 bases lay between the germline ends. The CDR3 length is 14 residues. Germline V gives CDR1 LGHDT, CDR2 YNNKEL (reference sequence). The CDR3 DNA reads TGTGCCAGCAGCCAAGGCCCAAGCACAGATACGCAGTATTTT. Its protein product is CASSQGPSTDTQYF.

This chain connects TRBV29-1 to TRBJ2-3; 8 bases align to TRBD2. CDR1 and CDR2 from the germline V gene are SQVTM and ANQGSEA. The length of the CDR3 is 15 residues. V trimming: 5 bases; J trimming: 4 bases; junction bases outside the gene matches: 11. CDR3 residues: CSVRGGPGGPDTQYF. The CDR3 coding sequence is TGCAGCGTTCGGGGGGGCCCCGGGGGCCCAGATACGCAGTATTTT.

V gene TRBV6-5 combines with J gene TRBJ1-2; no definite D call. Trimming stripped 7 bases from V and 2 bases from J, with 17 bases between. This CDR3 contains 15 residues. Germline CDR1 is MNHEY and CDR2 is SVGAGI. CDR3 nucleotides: TGTGCCAGCATGGCATTCCCCGATCAAAACTATGGCTACACCTTC. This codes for CASMAFPDQNYGYTF.

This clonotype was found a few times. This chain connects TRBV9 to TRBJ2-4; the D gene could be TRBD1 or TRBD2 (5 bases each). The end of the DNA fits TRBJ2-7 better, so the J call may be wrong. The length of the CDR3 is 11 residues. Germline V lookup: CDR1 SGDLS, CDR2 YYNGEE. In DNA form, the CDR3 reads TGTGCCAGCGGGACGGACTACGAGCAGTACTTC. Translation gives CASGTDYEQYF.

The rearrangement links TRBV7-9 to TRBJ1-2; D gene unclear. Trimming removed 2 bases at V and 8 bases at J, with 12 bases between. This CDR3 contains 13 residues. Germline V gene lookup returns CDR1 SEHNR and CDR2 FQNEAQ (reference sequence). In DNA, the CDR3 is TGTGCCAGCAGCTTACCTAGGTCCTCCGGCTACACCTTC. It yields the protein CASSLPRSSGYTF.

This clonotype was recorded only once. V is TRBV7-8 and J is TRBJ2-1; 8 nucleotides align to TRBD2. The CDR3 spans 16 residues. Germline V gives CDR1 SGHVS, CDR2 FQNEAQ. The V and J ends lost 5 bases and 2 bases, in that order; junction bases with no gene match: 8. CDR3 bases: TGTGCCAGCAGCCAACCCCCGGGACTAGCCTACAATGAGCAGTTCTTC. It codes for CASSQPPGLAYNEQFF.

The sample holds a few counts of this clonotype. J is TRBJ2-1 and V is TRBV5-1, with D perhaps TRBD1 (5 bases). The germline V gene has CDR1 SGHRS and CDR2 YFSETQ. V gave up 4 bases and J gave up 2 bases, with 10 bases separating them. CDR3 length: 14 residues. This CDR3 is CASSTQGTYNEQFF. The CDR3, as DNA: TGCGCCAGCAGCACCCAGGGTACCTACAATGAGCAGTTCTTC.

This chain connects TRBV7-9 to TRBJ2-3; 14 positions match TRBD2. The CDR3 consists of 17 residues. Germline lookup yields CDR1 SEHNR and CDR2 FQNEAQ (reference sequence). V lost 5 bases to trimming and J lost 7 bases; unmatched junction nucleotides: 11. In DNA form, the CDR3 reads TGTGCCAGCAGCCCACTGCCGGGACTAGCGGGGGAGAATACGCAGTATTTT. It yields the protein CASSPLPGLAGENTQYF.

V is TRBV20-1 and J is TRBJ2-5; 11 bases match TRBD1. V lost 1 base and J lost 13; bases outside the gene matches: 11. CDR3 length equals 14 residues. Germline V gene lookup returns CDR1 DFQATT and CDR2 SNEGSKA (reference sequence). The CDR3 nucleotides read TGCAGTGCTAGAGCAAGGACAGGGGGCGGGCGGACGTACTTC. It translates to CSARARTGGGRTYF.

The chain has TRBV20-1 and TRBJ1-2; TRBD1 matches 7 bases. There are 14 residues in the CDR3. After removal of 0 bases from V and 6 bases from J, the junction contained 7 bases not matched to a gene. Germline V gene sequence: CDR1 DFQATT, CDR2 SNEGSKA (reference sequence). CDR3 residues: CSAREGRGLDGYTF. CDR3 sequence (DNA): TGCAGTGCTAGAGAGGGCAGGGGGTTGGATGGCTACACCTTC.

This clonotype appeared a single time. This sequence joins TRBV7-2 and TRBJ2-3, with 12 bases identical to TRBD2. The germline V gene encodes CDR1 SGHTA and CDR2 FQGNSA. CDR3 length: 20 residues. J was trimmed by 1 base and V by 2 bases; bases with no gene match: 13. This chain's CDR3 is CASSLHSAPLAGGRTDTQYF. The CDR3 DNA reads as TGTGCCAGCAGCTTACATTCCGCACCACTAGCGGGAGGACGCACAGATACGCAGTATTTT.

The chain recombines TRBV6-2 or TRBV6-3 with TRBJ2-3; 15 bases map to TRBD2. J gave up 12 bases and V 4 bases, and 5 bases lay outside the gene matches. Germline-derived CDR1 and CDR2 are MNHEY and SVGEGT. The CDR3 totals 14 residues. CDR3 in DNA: TGTGCCAGCAGTTTCGGACTAGCGGGAGGGACCCAGTATTTT. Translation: CASSFGLAGGTQYF.

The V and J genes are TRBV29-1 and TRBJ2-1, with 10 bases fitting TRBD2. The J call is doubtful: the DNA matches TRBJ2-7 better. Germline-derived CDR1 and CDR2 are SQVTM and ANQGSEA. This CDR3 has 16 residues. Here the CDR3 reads CSVVASGRGSYNEQYF. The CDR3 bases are TGCAGCGTTGTGGCTAGCGGGAGAGGGTCCTACAATGAGCAGTACTTC.